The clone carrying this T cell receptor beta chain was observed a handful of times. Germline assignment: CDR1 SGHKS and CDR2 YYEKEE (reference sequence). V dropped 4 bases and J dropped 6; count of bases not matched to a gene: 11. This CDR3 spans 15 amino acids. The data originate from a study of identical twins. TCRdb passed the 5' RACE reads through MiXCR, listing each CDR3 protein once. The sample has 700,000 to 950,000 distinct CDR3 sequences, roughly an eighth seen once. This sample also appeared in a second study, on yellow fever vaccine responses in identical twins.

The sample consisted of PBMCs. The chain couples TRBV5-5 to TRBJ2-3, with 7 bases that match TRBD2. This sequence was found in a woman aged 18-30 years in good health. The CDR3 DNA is TGTGCCAGCAGCGACGGGACTACCCTCGGGGATACGCAGTATTTT. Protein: CASSDGTTLGDTQYF. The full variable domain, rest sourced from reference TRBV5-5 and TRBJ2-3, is DAGVTQSPTHLIKTRGQQVTLRCSPISGHKSVSWYQQVLGQGPQFIFQYYEKEERGRGNFPDRFSARQFPNYSSELNVNALLLGDSALYLCASSDGTTLGDTQYFGPGTRLTVL.